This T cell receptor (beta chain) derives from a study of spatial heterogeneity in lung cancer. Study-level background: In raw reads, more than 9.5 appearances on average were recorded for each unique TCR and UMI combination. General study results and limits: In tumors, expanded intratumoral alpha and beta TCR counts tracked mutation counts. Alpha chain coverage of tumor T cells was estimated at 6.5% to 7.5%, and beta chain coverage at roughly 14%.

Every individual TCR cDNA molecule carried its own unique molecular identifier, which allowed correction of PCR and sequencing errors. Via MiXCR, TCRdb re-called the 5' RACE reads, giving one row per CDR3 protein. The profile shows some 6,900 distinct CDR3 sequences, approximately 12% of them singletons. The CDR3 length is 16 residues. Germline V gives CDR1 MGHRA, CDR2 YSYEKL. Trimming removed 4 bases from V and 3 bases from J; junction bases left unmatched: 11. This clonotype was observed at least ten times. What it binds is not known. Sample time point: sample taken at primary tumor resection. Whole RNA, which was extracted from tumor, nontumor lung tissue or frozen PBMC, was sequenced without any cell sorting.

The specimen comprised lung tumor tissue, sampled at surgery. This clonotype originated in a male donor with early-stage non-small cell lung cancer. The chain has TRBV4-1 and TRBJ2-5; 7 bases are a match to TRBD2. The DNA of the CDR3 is TGCGCCAGCAGCCGAAGGGCTGGGACTACTAAAGAGACCCAGTACTTC. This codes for CASSRRAGTTKETQYF.